A single sample gave rise to the 7 T cell receptor beta chains below, sequenced in a study of cytomegalovirus exposure and HLA in healthy donors. Generated by immunoSEQ multiplex PCR, the TCRdb table keeps only in-frame clones and is missing some. The table has over 200,000 clones, around 90% seen once. Sequenced: PBMCs. All receptors come from a woman aged 18-30 years in good health and CMV-seronegative.

The chain recombines TRBV5-1 with TRBJ2-1; D uncertain. Per germline, CDR1 SGHRS and CDR2 YFSETQ. The CDR3 sequence is 13 residues long. Trimming pared 5 bases from V and 6 bases from J, leaving 12 bases between. The CDR3 region has the DNA TGCGCCAGCAGGCCCGTAGCTACCAATGAGCAGTTCTTC. Amino acid sequence: CASRPVATNEQFF.

The genes are TRBV14 and TRBJ2-1; D gene unclear. There are 13 residues in the CDR3. Looked up from germline, CDR1 is SGHDN and CDR2 is FVKESK. The V end lost 0 bases, the J end lost 10 bases, and 10 bases lay between the germline ends. The CDR3 spells CASSQDHLREQFF. The CDR3 region has the DNA TGTGCCAGCAGCCAAGATCATCTCCGGGAGCAGTTCTTC.

This chain connects TRBV28 to TRBJ2-5; 11 bases line up with TRBD2. With 5 bases clipped from V and 3 bases from J, the junction kept 8 bases outside the gene matches. This CDR3 comprises 16 residues. Germline assignment: CDR1 MDHEN and CDR2 SYDVKM. The CDR3: CASSKILAGGEETQYF. The CDR3, as DNA: TGTGCCAGCAGTAAGATTCTAGCGGGAGGAGAAGAGACCCAGTACTTC.

This clone was picked up one time. The chain recombines TRBV6-6 with TRBJ1-3, with D uncertain. The germline gives CDR1 MNHNY, CDR2 SVGAGI (reference sequence). The CDR3 sequence is 16 residues long. The ends were cut back, 4 bases at V and 4 bases at J, with 17 bases in the middle. DNA for the CDR3: TGTGCCAGCAGTTTCATAGATACCCGGAGAGGAAACACCATATATTTT. Protein product: CASSFIDTRRGNTIYF.

The chain couples TRBV27 to TRBJ2-7, with D possibly TRBD2 on 6 matching bases. Trimming removed 3 bases at V and 3 bases at J, with 12 bases between. Germline V gene data show CDR1 as MNHEY and CDR2 as SMNVEV (reference sequence). This CDR3 is built from 14 residues. CDR3 in amino acids: CASSFSAGSYEQYF. The CDR3 DNA is TGTGCCAGCAGTTTTTCAGCCGGGAGCTACGAGCAGTACTTC.

The V call is TRBV6-1, the J call TRBJ2-7; 8 bases fit TRBD1. The ends lost 1 base at V and 3 bases at J; junction bases unmatched: 2. This CDR3 is 14 amino acids long. Per germline, CDR1 MNHNS and CDR2 SASEGT. CDR3 in amino acids: CASSEVGQGYEQYF. CDR3 nucleotides: TGTGCCAGCAGTGAAGTCGGACAGGGCTACGAGCAGTACTTC.

This chain uses TRBV30 with TRBJ2-5, with 7 nucleotides matching TRBD1. The germline CDR1 and CDR2 sequences are GTSNPN and SVGIG (reference sequence). After removal of 7 bases from V and 5 bases from J, the junction contained 7 bases not matched to a gene. The CDR3 is made up of 12 amino acids. This CDR3 is CAFRGLGETQYF. For the CDR3, the DNA is TGTGCCTTTAGGGGGCTCGGTGAGACCCAGTACTTC.